This T cell receptor beta chain was obtained from a study of T-cell memory formation after mild COVID-19. It was 5'RACE with constant-segment primers that produced the TCR alpha and TCR beta cDNA libraries, which carried sample barcodes and UMIs. MiXCR was run by TCRdb on the 5' RACE reads, yielding one entry per CDR3 protein. The table lists 150,000 to 200,000 distinct CDR3 sequences, under 14% of them singletons. Study results and limitations: The main location of contracting CD4+ clones was CM and EM, and that of contracting CD8+ clones was EMRA. The pre-infection memory compartment contained some responding clones, suggesting cross-reactive memory joined. While clones contracting from day 15 to 85 were balanced between CD4 and CD8, later expanders leaned CD4+.

On this clonotype: No antigen is known for it.

The germline CDR1 and CDR2 sequences are MNHEY and SVGAGI. V was shortened by 6 bases and J by 1 base, with 15 bases between the two germline ends. CDR3 size: 15 residues. Sequenced input: PBMCs or a T cell subset sorted from them (not recorded which). The chain combines TRBV6-5 with TRBJ2-5, with D unresolved. This clonotype was sampled from a man between 18 and 29 years old who had mild COVID-19 (a few samples of this study predate the infection). Cell type and time point are not known. The CDR3 nucleotides read TGTGCCAGCAGACCCCACATCACAGCCCAAGAGACCCAGTACTTC. Its translation is CASRPHITAQETQYF.